These 19 T cell receptor delta chains were all obtained from the same sample, sequenced in a study of γδ T cells in repeated Plasmodium falciparum infection. Gammadelta T cells were flow-sorted from PBMC into Vgamma9/Vdelta2+ and Vdelta2-negative populations for bulk analysis. TCRdb reprocessed the multiplex PCR reads using CATT. The sample includes over 55,000 delta-chain clones, around 1.7% seen only once; the top ten take 15%. The sequenced material came from gamma-delta T cells from blood. The receptors were gathered from a pool of human donors (malaria-infected and uninfected, not separated).

Remarks on this clone: Translating this DNA gives a protein that differs at residue 6 from the TCRdb one, which belongs to a much larger clone; a read error is likely, and the protein shown is this translation. V is TRDV3 and J is TRDJ1; 7 bases agree with TRDD2. Germline V gene lookup returns CDR1 TVYSNPD and CDR2 GDNSRS (reference sequence). This CDR3 is built from 17 residues. V lost 3 bases to trimming and J lost 1 base; unmatched junction nucleotides: 17. The DNA for the CDR3 is TGTGCCTTGCTTTCCTTCCTGGACTGGTTACCCACCGATAAACTCATCTTT. It yields the protein CALLSFLDWLPTDKLIF. Using reference TRDV3 and TRDJ1 for the parts outside the CDR3, the full variable domain is CDKVTQSSPDQTVASGSEVVLLCTYDTVYSNPDLFWYRIRPDYSFQFVFYGDNSRSEGADFTQGRFSVKHILTQKAFHLVISPVRTEDSATYYCALLSFLDWLPTDKLIFGKGTRVTVEP.

In this sample, this clone turned up many times. The chain couples TRDV1 to TRDJ1; D not resolved. CDR3 length: 13 amino acids. The V end lost 6 bases, the J end lost 0 bases, and 8 bases lay between the germline ends. CDR1 is TSWWSYY, CDR2 QGS, per germline. The CDR3 loop is CALGCVYTDKLIF. The CDR3 DNA reads TGTGCTCTTGGTTGTGTGTACACCGATAAACTCATCTTT.

This clone was seen a handful of times. A far larger clone is just one base off, so this is likely a read error. Other DNA sequences of this sample code for an identical CDR3. This rearrangement joins TRDV1 to TRDJ1, with D hard to call. The J gene was missing in TCRdb and was found by matching the end of the DNA to germline. There are 20 residues in the CDR3. CDR1 and CDR2 (germline): TSWWSYY, QGS. V shed 3 bases and J shed 0 bases, with 26 bases lying between them. The CDR3 is CALGELVFLLQGVYTDKLIF. The CDR3 nucleotides read TGTGCTCTTGGGGAGCTGGTTTTTTTGTTGCAAGGGGTCTACACCGATAAACTCATCTTT.

In regard to this clone: The protein held in TCRdb is that of a much larger clone and does not match this DNA's translation at residue 6, likely because of a read error; the protein shown is translated from the DNA. The chain is built from TRDV2 and TRDJ1; a weak D match, TRDD3 (5 bases). No J segment appears in TCRdb, so it was assigned here by matching the sequence to germline. V gave up 1 base and J gave up 0 bases, with 47 bases separating them. CDR1 and CDR2 from the germline V gene are GEAIGNYY and EKD. This CDR3 region has 27 residues. The CDR3 region has the DNA TGTGCCTGTGACACATTTCTCCTGAGAATGGGATCACAGGAGGACCCAAAACCGACTCTCTACACCGATAAACTCATCTTT. Translating gives CACDTFLLRMGSQEDPKPTLYTDKLIF.

As for this clone: TCRdb's entry gives the protein of a much larger clone, which mismatches this DNA's translation at residue 9, likely from a read error; the protein reported here is translated from the DNA. The chain employs TRDV1 and TRDJ1; 8 positions match TRDD3. As TCRdb names no J gene, one was assigned here on the basis of a DNA match to germline. V lost 4 bases and J lost 7; bases outside the gene matches: 26. Germline-derived CDR1 and CDR2 are TSWWSYY and QGS. This CDR3 has 20 residues. The CDR3, as DNA: TGTGCTCTTGGGGCTCCATTTTCCCACTTACACTGGGGGGCCACTGTTAAACTCATCTTT. It is translated as CALGAPFSHLHWGATVKLIF.

For this clone: The likely explanation is a read error, given a far larger clone one base away. The sample carries other DNA sequences with the same CDR3. The V and J genes are TRDV1 and TRDJ1; 12 bases are shared with TRDD3. Here the J gene was assigned by germline matching of the DNA, as TCRdb has none. From germline, CDR1 is TSWWSYY and CDR2 QGS. CDR3 length equals 24 residues. V shed 3 bases and J 1 base; nucleotides not matched to a gene: 27. The CDR3 sequence is CALGELPRSWGRATGGYPTDKLIF. Here the CDR3 DNA reads TGTGCTCTTGGGGAGCTTCCTAGGTCCTGGGGCCGAGCTACTGGGGGATACCCCACCGATAAACTCATCTTT.

This clone appeared a few times. This DNA translates differently at residue 9 from the TCRdb protein, which is that of a much larger clone; a read error is likely, and the protein shown is the DNA's own translation. The rearrangement links TRDV1 to TRDJ1, with 11 nucleotides matching TRDD3. The CDR3 is made up of 14 amino acids. Germline loops: CDR1 TSWWSYY, CDR2 QGS. The ends lost 7 bases at V and 3 bases at J; junction bases unmatched: 4. CDR3 nucleotide sequence: TGTGCTCTTGCGTTTGGGGGATACGCCGATAAACTCATCTTT. It specifies CALAFGGYADKLIF.

About this clone: A read error is the likely source, as a far larger clone sits one nucleotide away. At the DNA level, this CDR3 is encoded by other sequences in the same sample as well. The rearrangement joins TRDV2 to TRDJ3; 8 bases map to TRDD3. TCRdb carries no J gene annotation; the J gene was assigned here by matching the DNA with germline. The CDR3 loop spans 20 amino acids. Germline trimming cut 0 bases from V and 0 bases from J; bases unmatched to any gene: 9. CDR1 is GEAIGNYY and CDR2 is EKD in the germline V gene. CDR3 DNA: TGTGCCTGTGACACCGCACTGGGGATACCCCGCTCCTGGGACACCCGACAGATGTTTTTC. Translated, it gives CACDTALGIPRSWDTRQMFF.

Regarding this clone: With only one base between it and a far larger clone, this is likely a read error. Other DNA sequences in this sample translate to the same CDR3. The rearrangement uses TRDV1 and TRDJ1, with TRDD3 matching over 11 bases. TCRdb does not report a J gene; here it was assigned by matching the DNA to germline references. CDR1 and CDR2 from the germline V gene are TSWWSYY and QGS. The CDR3 has 21 amino acids. After removal of 6 bases from V and 0 bases from J, the junction contained 21 bases not matched to a gene. Here the CDR3 reads CALGGTWGIQNHLLYTDKLIF. CDR3 nucleotides: TGTGCTCTTGGTGGTACCTGGGGGATACAAAACCATCTTTTATACACCGATAAACTCATCTTT.

In the case of this clone: The protein TCRdb gives is from a much larger clone and does not agree with this DNA's translation at residue 13, likely a read error; the protein shown here comes from the DNA. This chain uses TRDV1 with TRDJ1, with 8 bases lining up with TRDD3. As TCRdb names no J gene, one was assigned here on the basis of a DNA match to germline. The CDR3 sequence is 21 residues long. The germline V gene has CDR1 TSWWSYY and CDR2 QGS. The V gene end was trimmed by 2 bases and the J gene end by 0 bases; junction bases not matched to a gene: 20. This CDR3 reads CALGERRLQYWGLPYTDKLIF. CDR3 nucleotides: TGTGCTCTTGGGGAAAGACGACTACAGTACTGGGGGTTACCCTACACCGATAAACTCATCTTT.

Points on this clone: It differs at one base from a far larger clone, so likely a read error. Other DNA sequences in this specimen translate into the identical CDR3. V and J are TRDV2 and TRDJ1, with 8 positions matching TRDD3. The J gene, missing from TCRdb, was assigned here through DNA to germline matching. This CDR3 spans 20 amino acids. Germline CDR1 is GEAIGNYY and CDR2 is EKD. CDR3 coding DNA: TGTGCCTGTGACTCTACTGGGGGCCCGGGATGGGAGGGACACACCGACAAACTCATCTTT. It yields the protein CACDSTGGPGWEGHTDKLIF.

Concerning this clone: The TCRdb record carries a much larger clone's protein, which differs from this DNA's translation at residue 16; a read error is the likely cause, and the protein listed here is the DNA translation. The rearrangement links TRDV1 to TRDJ2; D remains ambiguous. CDR3 size: 20 residues. The germline gives CDR1 TSWWSYY, CDR2 QGS. This CDR3 reads CALGELGLSLLRALTVQLFF. CDR3 sequence (DNA): TGTGCTCTTGGGGAACTTGGCCTCAGCCTCCTCAGGGCTTTGACAGTACAACTCTTCTTT.

In this sample, this clone turned up many times. TCRdb records a much larger clone's protein for this DNA, with a difference at residue 16 that likely arises from a read error; the protein given is the translation of the DNA. The gene calls are TRDV1 and TRDJ1; D remains ambiguous. This CDR3 is built from 17 residues. Germline loops: CDR1 TSWWSYY, CDR2 QGS. CDR3 sequence reads: CALGERYPGYVSDKLTF. CDR3 in DNA: TGTGCTCTTGGGGAACGGTATCCGGGGTATGTTTCCGATAAACTCACCTTT.

For this clone: The amino acid sequence in TCRdb belongs to a much larger clone and departs from this DNA's translation at residue 13, likely a sequencing read error; the sequence shown is translated from the DNA. The V gene is TRDV1, the J gene TRDJ1, with D possibly TRDD2 on 6 matching bases. V lost 4 bases and J 0 bases, leaving 30 bases between the germline ends. This CDR3 is 21 amino acids long. From germline, CDR1 is TSWWSYY and CDR2 QGS. CDR3 region: CALGAPGNLPYMRVYTDKLIF. The CDR3 bases are TGTGCTCTTGGGGCCCCGGGGAACCTTCCGTATATGAGAGTGTACACCGATAAACTCATCTTT.

This clone has more than one count but fewer than ten. The amino acid sequence in TCRdb belongs to a much larger clone and departs from this DNA's translation at residue 14, likely a sequencing read error; the sequence shown is translated from the DNA. The rearrangement uses TRDV1 and TRDJ1; 11 positions match TRDD3. The J gene, not given by TCRdb, was assigned here from a germline match of the nucleotide sequence. CDR3 length: 20 residues. CDR1 and CDR2 from the germline V gene are TSWWSYY and QGS. The trim removed 2 bases at V and 0 bases at J, leaving 14 bases unmatched. CDR3 DNA: TGTGCTCTTGGGGAAACCCGGTACTGGGGGATATATTCCTACACCGATAAACTCATCTTT. Encoded protein: CALGETRYWGIYSYTDKLIF.

As for this clone: This DNA's translation and the protein TCRdb lists, from a much larger clone, do not match at residue 5, likely due to a read error; the protein shown is translated from the DNA. The genes are TRDV1 and TRDJ1; D is unresolved. In the absence of a J gene in TCRdb, the DNA was matched to germline to assign it here. V dropped 4 bases and J dropped 0 bases, with 24 bases sitting between them. Germline V gene lookup returns CDR1 TSWWSYY and CDR2 QGS. The length of the CDR3 is 19 residues. CDR3 protein: CALGGFRPRWVRYTDKLIF. The CDR3 DNA reads TGTGCTCTTGGGGGATTCCGCCCTAGATGGGTTCGGTACACCGATAAACTCATCTTT.

Remarks on this clone: For this DNA, TCRdb reports the protein of a much larger clone, which diverges at residue 18, most likely from a read error; the protein presented here is translated directly from the DNA. The V call is TRDV1, the J call TRDJ1; D perhaps matches TRDD2 (7 bases). Germline CDR1 is TSWWSYY and CDR2 is QGS. The CDR3 contains 23 residues. Trimming stripped 1 base from V and 3 bases from J, with 36 bases between. CDR3 nucleotides: TGTGCTCTTGGGGAACCGTTTCCTACTACCGGCCTCTGGGGCTGGGGACACTCCGATAAACTCATCTTT. The encoded protein is CALGEPFPTTGLWGWGHSDKLIF.

This clone was found a few times. This probably arose from a read error, given a far larger clone one base away. Other nucleotide sequences from this sample produce the same CDR3. The V call is TRDV1, the J call TRDJ1, with 13 bases identical to TRDD3. Assignment of the J gene here rests on matching the DNA to germline, because TCRdb gives none. In germline, CDR1 is TSWWSYY, CDR2 QGS. The CDR3 runs 20 residues. The J segment lost 5 bases and the V segment lost 1 base, leaving 16 bases of the junction unmatched. CDR3 sequence reads: CALGEPYPNLYWGIRDKLIF. The CDR3 coding sequence is TGTGCTCTTGGGGAACCCTACCCAAACCTCTACTGGGGGATACGGGATAAACTCATCTTT.

Many counts were recorded for this clone. TCRdb's entry gives the protein of a much larger clone, which mismatches this DNA's translation at residue 8, likely from a read error; the protein reported here is translated from the DNA. J is TRDJ2 and V is TRDV2; D uncertain. The J gene was not available in TCRdb and was assigned here by matching the DNA to germline segments. Trimming cost V 0 bases and J 3 bases, with 16 bases left between them. The CDR3 covers 17 residues. The germline V gene encodes CDR1 GEAIGNYY and CDR2 EKD. DNA of the CDR3: TGTGCCTGTGACACCGTACTGAGAACGAACCTGACAGCACAACTCTTCTTT. Translation: CACDTVLRTNLTAQLFF.